Presented here are 28 T cell receptor beta chains from one specimen sequenced in a study of cytomegalovirus exposure and HLA in healthy donors. PCR amplification relied on 60 Vbeta primers (plus 13 Jbeta primers). Produced via immunoSEQ multiplex PCR; TCRdb's table is partial and in-frame only. The sample lists some 190,000 clones, about 85% occurring once. Sequencing was carried out using PBMCs. The source is a woman in her forties or fifties in good health and CMV-seronegative.

The V gene is TRBV2, the J gene TRBJ1-4, with 7 positions matching TRBD1. This CDR3 is built from 15 residues. Germline V gives CDR1 SNHLY, CDR2 FYNNEI. V lost 7 bases, J lost 3 bases, and 8 bases stayed unmatched. The CDR3 DNA is TGTGCCAGCACCCAGGGGGGAACCTCTAATGAAAAACTGTTTTTT. As protein: CASTQGGTSNEKLFF.

The V and J genes are TRBV5-1 and TRBJ2-3; TRBD1 is a possible D gene (5 bases). V lost 4 bases, J lost 0 bases, and 18 bases lay in between. The V gene's germline CDR1 is SGHRS and CDR2 YFSETQ. This CDR3 spans 17 amino acids. This CDR3 is CASSGARKGQSTDTQYF. In DNA, the CDR3 is TGCGCCAGCAGCGGGGCCCGGAAGGGTCAAAGCACAGATACGCAGTATTTT.

This clone was recorded a few times. This chain links TRBV6-6 with TRBJ1-4; D is unresolved. The V end was cut by 6 bases, the J end by 8 bases, with 16 bases between. The CDR3 covers 14 residues. Per germline, CDR1 MNHNY and CDR2 SVGAGI (reference sequence). In DNA, the CDR3 is TGTGCCAGCAGACAGACTAGCGGGAGGGAAAAACTGTTTTTT. Protein sequence: CASRQTSGREKLFF.

The V gene is TRBV27, the J gene TRBJ2-7, with 9 bases fitting TRBD1. J gave up 4 bases and V 5 bases, and 9 bases lay outside the gene matches. The CDR3 is made up of 15 amino acids. Germline values: CDR1 MNHEY, CDR2 SMNVEV (reference sequence). The CDR3 loop reads CASSPTTGGRYEQYF. DNA of the CDR3: TGTGCCAGCAGTCCCACGACAGGGGGGAGGTACGAGCAGTACTTC.

This sequence joins TRBV30 and TRBJ1-3; D is perhaps TRBD1 (6 bases). CDR3 length equals 13 residues. The V gene's germline CDR1 is GTSNPN and CDR2 SVGIG (reference sequence). V lost 6 bases and J lost 0, with 9 bases in between. CDR3 protein: CACLGASGNTIYF. CDR3 DNA: TGTGCCTGCCTGGGGGCCTCTGGAAACACCATATATTTT.

This clone came up a few times. The CDR3, as DNA: TGCGCCAGCAGCTTTTCACAGGGGATAGGTGTGAACACTGAAGCTTTCTTT. This gives the protein CASSFSQGIGVNTEAFF. The gene calls are TRBV5-1 and TRBJ1-1; 7 nucleotides line up with TRBD1. V lost 2 bases, J lost 0 bases, and 10 bases stayed unmatched. Germline V gene lookup returns CDR1 SGHRS and CDR2 YFSETQ. The CDR3 contains 17 residues.

V and J are TRBV28 and TRBJ1-2; perhaps TRBD1 as D (5 bases). The germline V gene encodes CDR1 MDHEN and CDR2 SYDVKM. This CDR3 is 13 amino acids long. The V end was cut by 4 bases, the J end by 9 bases, with 15 bases between. The CDR3 bases are TGTGCCAGCAGTTGGCGGGACGGTCAACGCTACACCTTC. It codes for CASSWRDGQRYTF.

V usage is TRBV9 and J usage is TRBJ1-1; perhaps TRBD1 as D (5 bases). CDR3 length: 15 amino acids. CDR1 SGDLS and CDR2 YYNGEE come from the germline V gene. Between the trimmed V and J ends, which lost 0 bases and 5 bases, there was a span of 14 bases. CDR3 residues: CASSVEGAGITEAFF. The CDR3 DNA reads as TGTGCCAGCAGCGTAGAAGGGGCAGGGATAACTGAAGCTTTCTTT.

V usage is TRBV6-1 and J usage is TRBJ1-5, with D unresolved. The CDR3 spans 14 residues. Trimming pared 2 bases from V and 6 bases from J, leaving 11 bases between. Looked up from germline, CDR1 is MNHNS and CDR2 is SASEGT. CDR3 sequence reads: CASSEPAGRQPQHF. Here the CDR3 DNA reads TGTGCCAGCAGTGAACCGGCAGGTCGTCAGCCCCAGCATTTT.

This clone was detected once. This chain joins TRBV28 and TRBJ2-1; 15 nucleotides line up with TRBD2. CDR1 and CDR2 from the germline V gene are MDHEN and SYDVKM. The junction had 6 bases not matched to a gene; V was cut back by 7 bases and J by 8 bases. The CDR3 spans 15 residues. CDR3 sequence (DNA): TGTGCCAGCACCGCGGGACTAGCGGGAGGTGATGAGCAGTTCTTC. It codes for CASTAGLAGGDEQFF.

This clone was found a few times. This chain connects TRBV13 to TRBJ2-1; tentative D call: TRBD1 (5 bases). V shed 5 bases and J shed 3 bases, with 11 bases lying between them. Germline V CDR1 and CDR2: PRHDT, FYEKMQ (reference sequence). The CDR3 spans 14 residues. CDR3 in amino acids: CASSLGHFYNEQFF. In DNA form, the CDR3 reads TGTGCCAGCAGCCTGGGGCACTTCTACAATGAGCAGTTCTTC.

There are a few counts of this clone. The CDR3 bases are TGTGCCAGCAGCCCTGCTACGACATTGAACACTGAAGCTTTCTTT. Amino acids: CASSPATTLNTEAFF. The chain joins TRBV7-8 to TRBJ1-1; no firm D call. CDR3 length equals 15 residues. The V gene's germline CDR1 is SGHVS and CDR2 FQNEAQ. V was cut by 5 bases and J by 0 bases, with 13 bases left in between.

V usage is TRBV7-8 and J usage is TRBJ1-2; TRBD1 matches at 8 bases. J lost 4 bases, V lost 5 bases, and 6 bases had no gene match. This CDR3 is built from 14 residues. Germline CDR1 and CDR2: SGHVS and FQNEAQ. The CDR3 protein is CASSGGQGGYGYTF. CDR3 nucleotide sequence: TGTGCCAGCAGCGGAGGACAGGGCGGCTATGGCTACACCTTC.

The genes are TRBV28 and TRBJ2-7, with D possibly TRBD2 on 5 matching bases. V gave up 5 bases and J gave up 2 bases, with 16 bases separating them. Germline values: CDR1 MDHEN, CDR2 SYDVKM. The CDR3 covers 15 residues. The CDR3 sequence: CASSLLEGQTYEQYF. Written as DNA, the CDR3 is TGTGCCAGCAGTCTCCTAGAGGGCCAGACCTACGAGCAGTACTTC.

A few counts support this clone. The rearrangement uses TRBV10-3 and TRBJ1-1; perhaps TRBD1 as D (5 bases). The germline CDR1 and CDR2 sequences are ENHRY and SYGVKD. The CDR3 is 14 amino acids. V shed 4 bases and J shed 1 base, with 10 bases lying between them. Written as DNA, the CDR3 is TGTGCCATCAGTGCGACAGCGGGGAACACTGAAGCTTTCTTT. It yields the protein CAISATAGNTEAFF.

The chain recombines TRBV7-2 with TRBJ1-2; 9 bases are shared with TRBD1. The germline CDR1 and CDR2 sequences are SGHTA and FQGNSA. Trimming removed 3 bases from V and 2 bases from J; junction bases left unmatched: 7. The CDR3 loop spans 16 amino acids. As DNA, the CDR3 is TGTGCCAGCAGCTTGAGTATCGGACAGGGGAACTATGGCTACACCTTC. This gives the protein CASSLSIGQGNYGYTF.

A single count supports this clone. The chain recombines TRBV4-1 with TRBJ2-5; 7 bases line up with TRBD1. CDR1 is MGHRA and CDR2 is YSYEKL in the germline V gene. The CDR3 is 16 amino acids. Germline trimming cut 4 bases from V and 1 base from J; bases unmatched to any gene: 9. CDR3 bases: TGCGCCAGCAGCCGGGCCGACAGGGCGCTCCAAGAGACCCAGTACTTC. Translating it yields CASSRADRALQETQYF.

The chain has TRBV28 and TRBJ1-4; D is perhaps TRBD1 (5 bases). Trimming removed 3 bases from V and 0 bases from J, with 14 bases in between. CDR3 length: 17 amino acids. The germline V gene encodes CDR1 MDHEN and CDR2 SYDVKM. The chain's CDR3 is CASSFNVGDATNEKLFF. The CDR3, as DNA: TGTGCCAGCAGTTTTAATGTAGGGGATGCAACTAATGAAAAACTGTTTTTT. Variable domain in full (rest from reference TRBV28 and TRBJ1-4): DVKVTQSSRYLVKRTGEKVFLECVQDMDHENMFWYRQDPGLGLRLIYFSYDVKMKEKGDIPEGYSVSREKKERFSLILESASTNQTSMYLCASSFNVGDATNEKLFFGSGTQLSVL.

This rearrangement joins TRBV2 to TRBJ1-2, with no clear D. V gave up 4 bases and J gave up 8 bases, with 20 bases separating them. This CDR3 comprises 15 residues. The germline gives CDR1 SNHLY, CDR2 FYNNEI. The CDR3 DNA is TGTGCCAGCAGTGCCCAACAAGGAGTTTTTAAGGGCTACACCTTC. Translating it yields CASSAQQGVFKGYTF. The whole variable domain, remainder taken from reference TRBV2 and TRBJ1-2, is EPEVTQTPSHQVTQMGQEVILRCVPISNHLYFYWYRQILGQKVEFLVSFYNNEISEKSEIFDDQFSVERPDGSNFTLKIRSTKLEDSAMYFCASSAQQGVFKGYTFGSGTRLTVV.

This chain joins TRBV9 and TRBJ2-3; a possible D gene is TRBD2 (7 bases). In germline, CDR1 is SGDLS, CDR2 YYNGEE. V was trimmed by 3 bases and J by 11 bases, leaving 16 bases between them. The CDR3 is 13 residues long. The DNA of the CDR3 is TGTGCCAGCAGCGCCCCACAGGGAGGGGGGCAGTATTTT. Translated: CASSAPQGGGQYF.

The chain links TRBV28 to TRBJ1-5; no definite D call. Germline V lookup: CDR1 MDHEN, CDR2 SYDVKM. Trimming removed 7 bases at V and 4 bases at J, with 20 bases between. The CDR3 consists of 16 residues. This CDR3 is CASNSEGHGGNQPQHF. The CDR3 nucleotides read TGTGCCAGCAATTCTGAGGGTCATGGAGGTAATCAGCCCCAGCATTTT.

The V gene is TRBV5-1, the J gene TRBJ1-3; 7 positions match TRBD1. Germline CDR1 SGHRS, CDR2 YFSETQ. Trimming took 3 bases from V and 1 from J; bases not matched to a gene: 10. This CDR3 comprises 17 residues. CDR3 region: CASSSAGTAPSGNTIYF. CDR3 DNA sequence: TGCGCCAGCAGCTCGGCTGGGACAGCACCTTCTGGAAACACCATATATTTT.

J is TRBJ2-7 and V is TRBV6-5, with D perhaps matching TRBD1 (5 bases). The CDR3 is 14 residues long. CDR1 and CDR2 (germline): MNHEY, SVGAGI. The ends were cut back, 6 bases at V and 2 bases at J, with 14 bases in the middle. CDR3: CASSPYVGPYEQYF. The CDR3 DNA reads as TGTGCCAGCAGCCCGTACGTGGGGCCCTACGAGCAGTACTTC.

J is TRBJ1-2 and V is TRBV28; D might be TRBD1 (5 bases). The V end lost 2 bases, the J end lost 8 bases, and 15 bases lay between the germline ends. The CDR3 extends over 14 amino acids. CDR1 and CDR2 from the germline V gene are MDHEN and SYDVKM. CDR3: CASSLVTDPQGYTF. The DNA of the CDR3 is TGTGCCAGCAGTTTAGTGACAGACCCCCAGGGCTACACCTTC.

V usage is TRBV4-3 and J usage is TRBJ2-7, with 9 bases fitting TRBD2. The CDR3 contains 15 residues. The germline gives CDR1 LGHNA, CDR2 YSLEER. The ends lost 1 base at V and 9 bases at J; junction bases unmatched: 10. CDR3 protein: CASSQARHSGGLQYF. CDR3 nucleotide sequence: TGCGCCAGCAGCCAAGCTCGGCATAGCGGGGGACTGCAGTACTTC.

The table lists this clone with a few counts. This chain links TRBV5-8 with TRBJ1-2; 9 positions agree with TRBD1. Germline-derived CDR1 and CDR2 are SGHTS and YDEGEE. The length of the CDR3 is 13 residues. The J segment lost 3 bases and the V segment lost 5 bases, leaving 2 bases of the junction unmatched. DNA of the CDR3: TGTGCCAGCAGTTGGGACAGGGACTATGGCTACACCTTC. As protein: CASSWDRDYGYTF.

The genes are TRBV7-2 and TRBJ1-5; perhaps TRBD1 as D (6 bases). Per germline, CDR1 SGHTA and CDR2 FQGNSA. Trimming shortened V by 5 bases and J by 3 bases, and 14 bases separated the two germline ends. The CDR3 sequence is 15 residues long. CDR3 nucleotide sequence: TGTGCCAGCAGCCCAGGGGTATCAGTCAATCAGCCCCAGCATTTT. This codes for CASSPGVSVNQPQHF.

The gene calls are TRBV2 and TRBJ1-4; D is possibly TRBD1 (5 bases). Germline lookup yields CDR1 SNHLY and CDR2 FYNNEI. V lost 3 bases and J 0 bases, leaving 14 bases between the germline ends. The CDR3 has 17 amino acids. CDR3: CASSDPDREATNEKLFF. In DNA, the CDR3 is TGTGCCAGCAGTGATCCCGACAGAGAGGCAACTAATGAAAAACTGTTTTTT.